The 21 T cell receptor beta chains below come from one sample, sequenced in a study of cytomegalovirus exposure and HLA in healthy donors (dated by TCRdb to the late 2010s). Libraries were built with the immunoSEQ multiplex PCR assay. For the multiplex PCR, a mixture combining 60 forward primers for TCR Vbeta segments and 13 reverse primers for TCR Jbeta segments was used. The immuneACCESS repertoire file appears here via TCRdb, limited to in-frame rearrangements. These files lack a portion of the clones; in checked studies, under half of the deficit traces to unresolved V genes, and the cause of the others is not known. The sample table records some 200,000 clones; 76% of these occur just once. Of the sample, approximately 0.6% is held by the ten largest clones. Sequencing was carried out using PBMCs. These receptors were obtained from a man younger than 30 in good health and CMV-seronegative.

This chain uses TRBV5-1 with TRBJ1-6; D is possibly TRBD1 (6 bases). The CDR3 consists of 15 residues. The germline CDR1 and CDR2 sequences are SGHRS and YFSETQ. V was trimmed by 7 bases and J by 5 bases, leaving 16 bases between them. This CDR3 is CASGKGNRDNSPLHF. CDR3 in DNA: TGCGCCAGCGGTAAGGGGAACAGGGATAATTCACCCCTCCACTTT.

This clone was recorded a few times. This rearrangement joins TRBV7-2 to TRBJ2-7, with 14 bases lining up with TRBD2. In germline, CDR1 is SGHTA, CDR2 FQGNSA. The trim removed 1 base at V and 8 bases at J, leaving 4 bases unmatched. The CDR3 spans 15 residues. For the CDR3, the DNA is TGTGCCAGCAGCTTAGGGGGACTAGCGGGAGCTCAGCAGTACTTC. Amino acid sequence: CASSLGGLAGAQQYF. The entire variable domain, with the rest obtained from reference TRBV7-2 and TRBJ2-7, is as follows: GAGVSQSPSNKVTEKGKDVELRCDPISGHTALYWYRQSLGQGLEFLIYFQGNSAPDKSGLPSDRFSAERTGGSVSTLTIQRTQQEDSAVYLCASSLGGLAGAQQYFGPGTRLTVT.

The rearrangement uses TRBV6-5 and TRBJ1-2, with 8 bases matching TRBD1. The V and J ends lost 4 bases and 8 bases, in that order; junction bases with no gene match: 3. CDR1 and CDR2 from the germline V gene are MNHEY and SVGAGI. The CDR3 loop spans 12 amino acids. The CDR3 sequence is CASSSGGEGYTF. As DNA, the CDR3 is TGTGCCAGCAGTTCAGGGGGCGAGGGCTACACCTTC.

The chain links TRBV7-6 to TRBJ1-3; 7 bases map to TRBD1. The germline V gene has CDR1 SGHVS and CDR2 FNYEAQ. V shed 6 bases and J 2 bases; nucleotides not matched to a gene: 4. CDR3 length: 14 amino acids. CDR3 sequence: CASSRGQTGNTIYF. The CDR3 coding sequence is TGTGCCAGCAGTAGGGGACAGACTGGAAACACCATATATTTT. Full variable domain (outside the CDR3, taken from reference TRBV7-6 and TRBJ1-3): GAGVSQSPRYKVTKRGQDVALRCDPISGHVSLYWYRQALGQGPEFLTYFNYEAQQDKSGLPNDRFSAERPEGSISTLTIQRTEQRDSAMYRCASSRGQTGNTIYFGEGSWLTVV.

The V and J genes are TRBV2 and TRBJ2-7; 8 positions match TRBD1. V trimming: 5 bases; J trimming: 0 bases; junction bases outside the gene matches: 6. The CDR3 extends over 15 amino acids. Germline V gene lookup returns CDR1 SNHLY and CDR2 FYNNEI. The CDR3 here is CASSPGQATSYEQYF. The CDR3 DNA is TGTGCCAGCAGTCCGGGACAGGCGACCTCCTACGAGCAGTACTTC.

This clone was detected only once. The chain links TRBV4-1 to TRBJ2-7; 7 bases map to TRBD2. Trimming at V came to 0 bases and at J to 3 bases, leaving 11 bases not matched to a gene. Germline V gene sequence: CDR1 MGHRA, CDR2 YSYEKL. The CDR3 consists of 17 residues. This CDR3 is CASSQDRIGDYSYEQYF. CDR3 sequence (DNA): TGCGCCAGCAGCCAAGATAGAATCGGGGACTACAGCTACGAGCAGTACTTC.

Here the CDR3 reads CASSLLSGTGFGYTF. Here the CDR3 DNA reads TGTGCCAGCAGTTTGCTCTCCGGGACAGGATTTGGCTACACCTTC. The V call is TRBV28, the J call TRBJ1-2, with 8 bases lining up with TRBD1. V shed 3 bases and J 7 bases; nucleotides not matched to a gene: 10. Per germline, CDR1 MDHEN and CDR2 SYDVKM. The CDR3 is 15 residues long.

This chain connects TRBV5-4 to TRBJ2-1; 8 bases are a match to TRBD1. V shed 1 base, J shed 7 bases, and the junction held 7 bases outside the gene matches. The CDR3 is 15 amino acids. Germline V gene data show CDR1 as SGHNT and CDR2 as YYREEE (reference sequence). CDR3 nucleotides: TGTGCCAGCAGCTTGTCCGGGACAGGTTGGAATGAGCAGTTCTTC. It encodes CASSLSGTGWNEQFF.

This clone was counted once. This chain connects TRBV27 to TRBJ1-2; D remains unclear. This CDR3 contains 16 residues. Germline V gene lookup returns CDR1 MNHEY and CDR2 SMNVEV (reference sequence). Trimming took 0 bases from V and 0 from J, leaving 11 bases between them. This CDR3 is CASSLSRGRPNYGYTF. The CDR3 DNA reads TGTGCCAGCAGTTTATCGAGAGGGAGGCCTAACTATGGCTACACCTTC.

The rearrangement joins TRBV10-3 to TRBJ1-1; 7 bases align to TRBD1. This CDR3 comprises 15 residues. V dropped 6 bases and J dropped 1; count of bases not matched to a gene: 8. CDR1 and CDR2 from the germline V gene are ENHRY and SYGVKD. The CDR3 DNA is TGTGCCATCAGACAACAGGGACAGTGGAACACTGAAGCTTTCTTT. Protein sequence: CAIRQQGQWNTEAFF.

The CDR3 protein is CASSQDHEEVTGAEDTQYF. The DNA for the CDR3 is TGTGCCAGCAGCCAAGATCATGAGGAGGTCACAGGGGCTGAAGATACGCAGTATTTT. This chain links TRBV4-2 with TRBJ2-3; 7 nucleotides align to TRBD1. V dropped 0 bases and J dropped 5; count of bases not matched to a gene: 17. The CDR3 has 19 amino acids. The germline V gene has CDR1 LGHNA and CDR2 YNFKEQ.

This clone was found a few times. J is TRBJ2-5 and V is TRBV11-3; 7 bases line up with TRBD1. Germline assignment: CDR1 SGHNT and CDR2 YENEEA. CDR3 length: 13 amino acids. The junction had 8 bases not matched to a gene; V was cut back by 8 bases and J by 5 bases. As DNA, the CDR3 is TGTGCCAGCCAAGGGGGCGGCGGGGAGACCCAGTACTTC. It specifies CASQGGGGETQYF.

The V and J genes are TRBV9 and TRBJ1-1; D is unresolved. Trimming shortened V by 4 bases and J by 4 bases, and 11 bases separated the two germline ends. The CDR3 length is 13 residues. Germline lookup yields CDR1 SGDLS and CDR2 YYNGEE. The CDR3 DNA follows: TGTGCCAGCAGCTACTCTCCGGTCACTGAAGCTTTCTTT. Its protein is CASSYSPVTEAFF.

This clone has more than one count but fewer than ten. One end of the junction varies from germline; a read error may be responsible. This chain joins TRBV7-7 and TRBJ2-3; TRBD1 is a possible D gene (5 bases). CDR1 and CDR2 (germline): SSHAT, FNYEAQ (reference sequence). This CDR3 contains 15 residues. CDR3 nucleotides: TGTGCTAGCAGCTTAGCTCCAGGGCCCACAGATACGCAGTATTTT. It translates to CASSLAPGPTDTQYF.

The chain carries TRBV7-9 and TRBJ1-4; 7 nucleotides match TRBD1. The CDR3 loop spans 13 amino acids. V lost 4 bases to trimming and J lost 8 bases; unmatched junction nucleotides: 4. In germline, CDR1 is SEHNR, CDR2 FQNEAQ (reference sequence). This chain's CDR3 is CASSSLGQEKLFF. DNA of the CDR3: TGTGCCAGCAGCTCTCTGGGACAGGAAAAACTGTTTTTT.

The CDR3 loop is CASSKGSSLPGDTQYF. CDR3 DNA: TGCGCCAGCAGCAAAGGAAGCTCCCTCCCGGGAGATACGCAGTATTTT. The chain couples TRBV4-1 to TRBJ2-3; D uncertain. The CDR3 runs 16 residues. With 5 bases removed from V and 5 bases from J, the gap between germline ends came to 20 bases. Germline V lookup: CDR1 MGHRA, CDR2 YSYEKL.

The rearrangement uses TRBV19 and TRBJ2-3; possible D gene TRBD1, 6 bases. Trimming removed 6 bases at V and 0 bases at J, with 13 bases between. This CDR3 comprises 15 residues. CDR1 is LNHDA, CDR2 SQIVND, per germline (reference sequence). The CDR3 DNA is TGTGCCAGTAGCCTCGTTGGGGGCAGCACAGATACGCAGTATTTT. Translation gives CASSLVGGSTDTQYF.

This sequence joins TRBV28 and TRBJ2-3; 15 bases line up with TRBD2. The CDR3 is 17 amino acids. J was trimmed by 2 bases and V by 3 bases; bases with no gene match: 3. CDR1 and CDR2 (germline): MDHEN, SYDVKM. CDR3 bases: TGTGCCAGCAGTTTGGGACTAGCGGGAGGCCTCACAGATACGCAGTATTTT. It translates to CASSLGLAGGLTDTQYF.

The rearrangement uses TRBV28 and TRBJ2-7; D gene uncertain. V was cut by 6 bases and J by 2 bases, with 5 bases left in between. Per the germline V gene, CDR1 is MDHEN and CDR2 is SYDVKM. CDR3 length equals 11 residues. The CDR3 nucleotides are TGTGCCAGCAGGACACCCTACGAGCAGTACTTC. Its protein product is CASRTPYEQYF.

The J gene is TRBJ2-7, the V gene TRBV6-1; 9 nucleotides agree with TRBD2. This CDR3 contains 12 residues. Germline loops: CDR1 MNHNS, CDR2 SASEGT. V dropped 1 base and J dropped 12; count of bases not matched to a gene: 4. The CDR3 nucleotides are TGTGCCAGCAGTGAAGGAGGGACTAGCCTGTACTTC. As protein: CASSEGGTSLYF.

This sequence joins TRBV19 and TRBJ2-7; 10 bases line up with TRBD2. CDR3 length equals 16 residues. With 5 bases clipped from V and 6 bases from J, the junction kept 13 bases outside the gene matches. Germline loops: CDR1 LNHDA, CDR2 SQIVND (reference sequence). CDR3 loop: CASSARGTSEGREQYF. CDR3 in DNA: TGTGCCAGTAGTGCAAGGGGGACTAGCGAGGGGCGCGAGCAGTACTTC.